The 18 T cell receptor beta chains given below trace back to one sample, sequenced in a study of TIL therapy for anti-PD-1-resistant metastatic lung cancer. Sequencing used immunoSEQ v3. TCRdb's table, derived via immunoSEQ multiplex PCR, lists solely in-frame clones and lacks some. This sample has some 46,000 clones; around three quarters occur once, and the top ten carry around 15%. Time point of the sample: pre-treatment sample, taken before nivolumab and TIL therapy. The sequenced sample was blood, obtained at baseline. These TCRs come from a man aged 70-80 years with non-small cell lung cancer.

The V and J genes are TRBV5-5 and TRBJ2-1; D is uncertain. Germline CDR1 and CDR2: SGHKS and YYEKEE (reference sequence). V dropped 1 base and J dropped 1 base, with 9 bases sitting between them. The CDR3 contains 15 residues. As DNA, the CDR3 is TGTGCCAGCAGCTTGAGAAGCTATTCCTACAATGAGCAGTTCTTC. It yields the protein CASSLRSYSYNEQFF. The whole variable domain, filled in from reference TRBV5-5 and TRBJ2-1, reads DAGVTQSPTHLIKTRGQQVTLRCSPISGHKSVSWYQQVLGQGPQFIFQYYEKEERGRGNFPDRFSARQFPNYSSELNVNALLLGDSALYLCASSLRSYSYNEQFFGPGTRLTVL.

This clone was observed a single time. J is TRBJ2-1 and V is TRBV4-3, with 10 bases aligning to TRBD2. CDR1 and CDR2 from the germline V gene are LGHNA and YSLEER. The CDR3 is made up of 16 amino acids. Trimming at V came to 0 bases and at J to 6 bases, leaving 5 bases not matched to a gene. The CDR3 spells CASSQEVAGGPNEQFF. CDR3 in DNA: TGCGCCAGCAGCCAAGAAGTAGCGGGGGGCCCCAATGAGCAGTTCTTC.

For the CDR3, the DNA is TGTGCCATCAGTGAGGACAGGGGCACTGAAGCTTTCTTT. Protein: CAISEDRGTEAFF. The V gene is TRBV10-3, the J gene TRBJ1-1; TRBD1 aligns across 8 bases. The CDR3 covers 13 residues. Germline trimming cut 2 bases from V and 4 bases from J; bases unmatched to any gene: 0. CDR1 is ENHRY, CDR2 SYGVKD, per germline.

A few counts support this clone. The rearrangement joins TRBV30 to TRBJ2-3; the D is unclear. This CDR3 comprises 12 residues. Germline V gene data show CDR1 as GTSNPN and CDR2 as SVGIG (reference sequence). The germline V and J ends were trimmed by 4 bases and 2 bases, with 7 bases remaining between them. The DNA for the CDR3 is TGTGCCTGGAATAGGGCCACAGATACGCAGTATTTT. Amino acids: CAWNRATDTQYF.

This chain joins TRBV7-9 and TRBJ2-3; TRBD2 matches 10 bases. The ends lost 3 bases at V and 2 bases at J; junction bases unmatched: 2. CDR1 is SEHNR and CDR2 is FQNEAQ in the germline V gene (reference sequence). The CDR3 covers 15 residues. In nucleotides, the CDR3 is TGTGCCAGCAGCTTGGGACTAGCGCCCACAGATACGCAGTATTTT. Its protein product is CASSLGLAPTDTQYF. Combining the CDR3 with reference TRBV7-9 and TRBJ2-3 gives the whole variable domain DTGVSQNPRHKITKRGQNVTFRCDPISEHNRLYWYRQTLGQGPEFLTYFQNEAQLEKSRLLSDRFSAERPKGSFSTLEIQRTEQGDSAMYLCASSLGLAPTDTQYFGPGTRLTVL.

This chain joins TRBV6-5 and TRBJ2-3; D call uncertain. From germline, CDR1 is MNHEY and CDR2 SVGAGI. Trimming took 7 bases from V and 3 from J, leaving 11 bases between them. There are 13 residues in the CDR3. This CDR3 is CASTVGTTDTQYF. In DNA form, the CDR3 reads TGTGCCAGCACCGTCGGAACTACAGATACGCAGTATTTT.

The V gene is TRBV5-1, the J gene TRBJ2-1; TRBD2 matches at 16 bases. V lost 1 base and J lost 9; bases outside the gene matches: 10. CDR3 length equals 18 residues. Germline-derived CDR1 and CDR2 are SGHRS and YFSETQ. In DNA, the CDR3 is TGCGCCAGCAGCTTGCGATTAGGGACTAGCGGGAGGGCCGTTGAGCAGTTCTTC. As protein: CASSLRLGTSGRAVEQFF.

The rearrangement uses TRBV30 and TRBJ2-7; TRBD2 is a possible D gene (6 bases). The V end lost 2 bases, the J end lost 2 bases, and 13 bases lay between the germline ends. This CDR3 has 14 residues. Germline V CDR1 and CDR2: GTSNPN, SVGIG (reference sequence). This chain's CDR3 is CAWSKGLRTYEQYF. In DNA form, the CDR3 reads TGTGCCTGGAGTAAGGGACTTAGAACCTACGAGCAGTACTTC.

The chain joins TRBV9 to TRBJ2-3; D is perhaps TRBD2 (5 bases). Germline V CDR1 and CDR2: SGDLS, YYNGEE. The CDR3 runs to 16 residues. The V end lost 4 bases, the J end lost 1 base, and 16 bases lay between the germline ends. CDR3 nucleotides: TGTGCCAGCAGCCCCCACCGCGGGCTGGGCACAGATACGCAGTATTTT. Protein product: CASSPHRGLGTDTQYF. Filled out from reference TRBV9 and TRBJ2-3, the complete variable domain reads DSGVTQTPKHLITATGQRVTLRCSPRSGDLSVYWYQQSLDQGLQFLIQYYNGEERAKGNILERFSAQQFPDLHSELNLSSLELGDSALYFCASSPHRGLGTDTQYFGPGTRLTVL.

The chain combines TRBV28 with TRBJ2-7, with TRBD1 as a possible D gene (5 bases). Per the germline V gene, CDR1 is MDHEN and CDR2 is SYDVKM. The CDR3 totals 17 residues. V lost 5 bases, J lost 2 bases, and 22 bases lay in between. CDR3 DNA: TGTGCCAGCAGTCCCTTAAAGGGGATCCAGGGAACCTACGAGCAGTACTTC. Translated: CASSPLKGIQGTYEQYF.

This clone showed up just a few times. The chain couples TRBV6-5 to TRBJ2-7, with TRBD2 matching over 13 bases. Germline V gives CDR1 MNHEY, CDR2 SVGAGI. V was pared by 6 bases and J by 5 bases, with 4 bases of the junction left unmatched. CDR3 length equals 14 residues. CDR3 sequence: CASSRTSGSDEQYF. Here the CDR3 DNA reads TGTGCCAGCAGCCGGACTAGCGGGAGCGACGAGCAGTACTTC.

The chain is built from TRBV10-3 and TRBJ1-1; D ambiguous. CDR3 length: 14 residues. Germline V lookup: CDR1 ENHRY, CDR2 SYGVKD. Deletions cut 2 bases from V and 0 bases from J, with 7 bases between. The CDR3 DNA follows: TGTGCCATCAGTGAGAGGAGTCTGAACACTGAAGCTTTCTTT. Its translation: CAISERSLNTEAFF.

This chain joins TRBV5-1 and TRBJ2-2, with 7 bases lining up with TRBD1. The V segment lost 4 bases and the J segment 4 bases; nucleotides outside the gene matches: 4. Germline assignment: CDR1 SGHRS and CDR2 YFSETQ. This CDR3 has 14 amino acids. The CDR3 loop is CASSPRTGTGELFF. In DNA, the CDR3 is TGCGCCAGCAGCCCCCGGACAGGCACCGGGGAGCTGTTTTTT.

V is TRBV6-1 and J is TRBJ2-6; D not resolved. This CDR3 spans 15 amino acids. Looked up from germline, CDR1 is MNHNS and CDR2 is SASEGT. V lost 4 bases to trimming and J lost 2 bases, with 9 bases between them. The CDR3 protein is CASSVRTAGANVLTF. CDR3 sequence (DNA): TGTGCCAGCAGTGTCCGTACAGCTGGGGCCAACGTCCTGACTTTC.

This chain joins TRBV30 and TRBJ2-5; D may be TRBD1 (6 bases). Germline assignment: CDR1 GTSNPN and CDR2 SVGIG (reference sequence). The CDR3 length is 14 residues. Trimming took off 7 bases at V and 0 bases at J, with 15 bases between the two ends. CDR3 region: CASTRDTDQETQYF. In nucleotides, the CDR3 is TGTGCCTCCACCCGGGACACGGACCAAGAGACCCAGTACTTC. The variable domain in full, with the rest retrieved from reference TRBV30 and TRBJ2-5, is SQTIHQWPATLVQPVGSPLSLECTVEGTSNPNLYWYRQAAGRGLQLLFYSVGIGQISSEVPQNLSASRPQDRQFILSSKKLLLSDSGFYLCASTRDTDQETQYFGPGTRLLVL.

The chain is built from TRBV5-1 and TRBJ2-1, with 7 bases fitting TRBD2. The CDR3 consists of 15 residues. Unmatched junction bases numbered 7, after V lost 2 bases and J lost 5 bases. Germline loops: CDR1 SGHRS, CDR2 YFSETQ. The chain's CDR3 is CASSFLAGEDNEQFF. Here the CDR3 DNA reads TGCGCCAGCAGCTTTTTGGCGGGAGAGGACAATGAGCAGTTCTTC.

The chain combines TRBV5-4 with TRBJ2-2, with 9 positions matching TRBD1. V lost 4 bases and J lost 2; bases outside the gene matches: 6. There are 16 residues in the CDR3. The germline gives CDR1 SGHNT, CDR2 YYREEE (reference sequence). The CDR3 here is CASSRGQGINTGELFF. As DNA, the CDR3 is TGTGCCAGCAGCCGGGGACAGGGCATCAACACCGGGGAGCTGTTTTTT.

The rearrangement links TRBV15 to TRBJ1-2; tentative D call: TRBD1 (6 bases). This CDR3 has 17 amino acids. Germline V gene data show CDR1 as LNHNV and CDR2 as YYDKDF (reference sequence). Trimming shortened V by 3 bases and J by 6 bases, and 23 bases separated the two germline ends. In DNA form, the CDR3 reads TGTGCCACCAGCAGTCCCGGGACATTTTTGGCCCAACATGGCTACACCTTC. It yields the protein CATSSPGTFLAQHGYTF.